Listed below are T cell receptor beta chains from one sample, sequenced in a study of neoadjuvant anti-PD-1 for oral cavity cancer. Repertoires were generated with immunoSEQ multiplex PCR, while TCRdb's copy carries only in-frame clones and drops some. The data show some 66,000 clones, more than 70% seen once. This material consisted of PBMCs, taken before nivolumab (anti-PD-1) treatment. The receptors shown here come from a person aged 35-79 years with oral cavity squamous cell carcinoma. Both conserved end residues are part of each CDR3. A D gene is named only where the DNA matches it firmly. Clone size is not always given. Where it is, it says once, few, many or a class for expanded clones.

TRBV6-6	-	-	TRBJ2-4	TGTGCCACCCGGGACGATAAAAACATTCAGTACTTC	CATRDDKNIQYF
TRBV4-1	-	-	TRBJ2-2	TGCGCCAGCAGCCAAGGCGGGGTCTTCGGGGAGCTGTTTTTT	CASSQGGVFGELFF
TRBV5-1	-	TRBD2	TRBJ2-7	TGCGCCAGCAGCCCACGGACTAGCGGGAGTGGCGAGCAGTACTTC	CASSPRTSGSGEQYF
TRBV9	once	TRBD2	TRBJ2-1	TGTGCCAGCAGCGTAGGACTAGCGGAGCAGTTCTTC	CASSVGLAEQFF
TRBV4-1	once	TRBD1	TRBJ1-2	TGCGCCAGCAGCCAAGATAGAGGGACAGGGCGAAGGACTAACTATGGCTACACCTTC	CASSQDRGTGRRTNYGYTF
TRBV5-1	-	TRBD2	TRBJ2-3	TGCGCCAGCAGCTTGGCCTCCGCGGCTAGCGGAAGCACAGATACGCAGTATTTT	CASSLASAASGSTDTQYF
TRBV9	-	TRBD2	TRBJ2-7	TGTGCCAGCAGCCCCGACGGGACTAGCGGGAGTTGGGAGCAGTACTTC	CASSPDGTSGSWEQYF
TRBV7-9	-	-	TRBJ2-1	TGTGCCAGCAGCTCTCCCACTAGTCGCGAGCAGTTCTTC	CASSSPTSREQFF
TRBV15	-	TRBD2	TRBJ2-4	TGTGCCACCCCGCGGACTAGCAATAACATTCAGTACTTC	CATPRTSNNIQYF
TRBV9	once	-	TRBJ1-2	TGTGCCAGCAGGCCTGAGGGACTGATCTATGGCTACACCTTC	CASRPEGLIYGYTF
TRBV4-1	-	-	TRBJ2-7	TGCGCCAGCAGCCAATTGATGGGGGAGAAGCAGTACTTC	CASSQLMGEKQYF
TRBV4-1	-	-	TRBJ2-5	TGCGCCAGCAGCCCCCAGGCAGGTCTCCGGGAGACCCAGTACTTC	CASSPQAGLRETQYF
TRBV7-3	-	TRBD1	TRBJ1-1	TGTGCCAGCAGCTCCTTACAGGGGGCGGGGGCTTTCTTT	CASSSLQGAGAFF
TRBV19	-	-	TRBJ1-3	TGTGCCAGTAGCCCTTCGGGAGTCCGCTCTGGAAACACCATATATTTT	CASSPSGVRSGNTIYF
TRBV12-5	-	TRBD2	TRBJ2-1	TGTGCTAGCCTTAGCGGGGGGCTTTACAATGAGCAGTTCTTC	CASLSGGLYNEQFF
TRBV18	-	-	TRBJ2-2	TGTGCCAGCTCATCAGGGGTGGCCGGGGAGCTGTTTTTT	CASSSGVAGELFF
TRBV2	-	TRBD2	TRBJ2-7	TGTGCCAGCACCGGGGGGTTTCACGAGCAGTACTTC	CASTGGFHEQYF
TRBV7-2	-	-	TRBJ1-2	TGTGCCAGCAGCTTCGGGCATGGCTACACCTTC	CASSFGHGYTF
TRBV5-1	few	-	TRBJ2-7	TGCGCCAGCAGCTCAGACTACGAGCAGTACTTC	CASSSDYEQYF
TRBV6-1	-	TRBD2	TRBJ2-2	TGTGCCACCGTCGATGGCGGGAGGGCTTGGGAGCTGTTTTTT	CATVDGGRAWELFF
TRBV13	few	TRBD2	TRBJ2-7	TGTGCCAGCAGCTCGGCCAGGGAGCGGGGCTCCTACGAGCAGTACTTC	CASSSARERGSYEQYF
TRBV6-1	-	-	TRBJ1-1	TGTGCCAGCAAGGTGGGGGTGAACACTGAAGCTTTCTTT	CASKVGVNTEAFF
TRBV6-1	-	-	TRBJ1-5	TGTGCCAGCAGCGCCGGGGGGCAAAGCAATCAGCCCCAGCATTTT	CASSAGGQSNQPQHF
TRBV30	-	-	TRBJ1-3	TGTGCCTGGAGTGAAAGGGGGTCATCTGGAAACACCATATATTTT	CAWSERGSSGNTIYF
TRBV5-6	-	-	TRBJ1-1	TGTGCCAGCAGCTTGGAGTTGGGGGTAAACACTGAAGCTTTCTTT	CASSLELGVNTEAFF
TRBV28	-	-	TRBJ2-7	TGTGCCAGCAGTTTAAGGGGTGACGAGCAGTACTTC	CASSLRGDEQYF
TRBV4-1	-	-	TRBJ1-6	TGCGCCAGCAGCCAGGGAGGGGGGCTACTAAATTCACCCCTCCACTTT	CASSQGGGLLNSPLHF
TRBV6-5	-	-	TRBJ2-4	TGTGCCAGCAGTTACTTGCAGGGGTACATTCAGTACTTC	CASSYLQGYIQYF
TRBV5-6	-	TRBD1	TRBJ1-2	TGTGCCAGCAGCTTGGGAGGGTCGGGACAGCATCTCTATGGCTACACCTTC	CASSLGGSGQHLYGYTF
TRBV5-1	once	TRBD2	TRBJ2-1	TGCGCCAGCAGCTTGGGTAGCGGGGGGCCGTTTAACAATGAGCAGTTCTTC	CASSLGSGGPFNNEQFF
TRBV4-1	-	-	TRBJ2-7	TGCGCCAGCAGCTCAACCTTTAGGGGTATGGACGAGCAGTACTTC	CASSSTFRGMDEQYF
TRBV30	-	-	TRBJ1-5	TGTGCCTGTAGAGGGAATCGCAATCAGCCCCAGCATTTT	CACRGNRNQPQHF
TRBV9	-	-	TRBJ2-1	TGTGCCAGCAGCGTAGCAAGGGCCTCCTACAATGAGCAGTTCTTC	CASSVARASYNEQFF
TRBV5-1	-	-	TRBJ2-1	TGCGCCAGCAGCTCGATTAGGAAGACCCTCTACAATGAGCAGTTCTTC	CASSSIRKTLYNEQFF
TRBV11-3	-	-	TRBJ1-2	TGTGCCAGCAGAAAACAGGGCGGGGGTAGGGGTGGCTACACCTTC	CASRKQGGGRGGYTF
TRBV7-3	-	-	TRBJ2-5	TGTGCCAGCAGCTTCGTGGGAGGAGAGACCCAGTACTTC	CASSFVGGETQYF
TRBV2	-	TRBD2	TRBJ2-2	TGTGCCAGCAGTGAATGGGAGGGGCCCGGGGAGCTGTTTTTT	CASSEWEGPGELFF
TRBV6-5	-	-	TRBJ1-2	TGTGCCAGCAGTTACCACAGGCCCCCACTAGATGCGGGCTACACCTTC	CASSYHRPPLDAGYTF
TRBV4-1	-	-	TRBJ1-2	TGCGCCAGCAGCCAAGTTTTTTCCGGCCAAAGAAACTATGGCTACACCTTC	CASSQVFSGQRNYGYTF
TRBV19	-	TRBD2	TRBJ2-3	TGTGCCTCTAACCCGGGGACTACGGGGGATACGCAGTATTTT	CASNPGTTGDTQYF
TRBV9	-	-	TRBJ2-1	TGTGCCAGCAGCGCCGACACAGGGAGTCTCTACAATGAGCAGTTCTTC	CASSADTGSLYNEQFF
TRBV4-2	-	TRBD1	TRBJ1-5	TGTGCCAGCAGCCGCGACTGGGACAGGGTGGGTCAGCCCCAGCATTTT	CASSRDWDRVGQPQHF
TRBV9	-	TRBD1	TRBJ1-1	TGTGCCAGCAGCCCCACTACAGGGGTGAACACTGAAGCTTTCTTT	CASSPTTGVNTEAFF
TRBV18	-	TRBD2	TRBJ2-7	TGTGCCAGCTCAGAGAGCGGGGCGACCTACGAGCAGTACTTC	CASSESGATYEQYF
TRBV11-2	-	-	TRBJ2-5	TGTGCCAGCAGCCGCGGGGTTCAAGAGACCCAGTACTTC	CASSRGVQETQYF
TRBV5-1	-	-	TRBJ1-2	TGCGCCAGCAGCTTGGGGACATCTAGGTCGAATGGCTACACCTTC	CASSLGTSRSNGYTF
TRBV5-1	-	-	TRBJ2-5	TGCGCCAGCAGCTTGCTGGGGGAGCCTCAAGAGACCCAGTACTTC	CASSLLGEPQETQYF
TRBV6-5	-	-	TRBJ2-5	TGTGCCAGCAGTTCGGGACAAGGGCAATATGTCCAGTACTTC	CASSSGQGQYVQYF
TRBV5-1	-	TRBD1	TRBJ1-1	TGCGCCAGCAGCTTGGCGGTTCGACAGGGTGGGACTGAAGCTTTCTTT	CASSLAVRQGGTEAFF
TRBV2	-	-	TRBJ1-1	TGTGCCAGCAGTATAGTACAGGGGAACACTGAAGCTTTCTTT	CASSIVQGNTEAFF
TRBV6-6	once	TRBD1	TRBJ1-2	TGTGCCACCCACCCGGGACAGGGGACCATCTACACCTTC	CATHPGQGTIYTF
TRBV5-1	-	-	TRBJ2-3	TGCGCCAGCAGCCCGGACAAGGGGACAGATACGCAGTATTTT	CASSPDKGTDTQYF
TRBV5-4	-	-	TRBJ1-1	TGTGCCAGCAGCCCCAGTTACGACACTGAAGCTTTCTTT	CASSPSYDTEAFF
TRBV6-6	-	TRBD1	TRBJ1-1	TGTGCCAGCAGCCGCACAGGGGACGGCACTGAAGCTTTCTTT	CASSRTGDGTEAFF
TRBV27	once	TRBD1	TRBJ2-1	TGTGCCAGCGGCCGACAGGGGGCGGATGAGCAGTTCTTC	CASGRQGADEQFF